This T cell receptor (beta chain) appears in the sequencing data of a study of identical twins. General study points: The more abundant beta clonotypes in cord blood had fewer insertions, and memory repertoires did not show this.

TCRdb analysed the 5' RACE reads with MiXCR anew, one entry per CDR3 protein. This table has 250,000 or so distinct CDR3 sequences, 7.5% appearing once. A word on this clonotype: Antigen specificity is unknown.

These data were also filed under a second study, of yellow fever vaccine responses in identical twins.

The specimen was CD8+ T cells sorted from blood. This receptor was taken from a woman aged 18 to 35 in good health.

CDR3 in amino acids: CASSYVAGDYPYEQYF. The CDR3 DNA reads as TGTGCCAGCAGCTACGTAGCGGGAGATTACCCCTACGAGCAGTACTTC. The chain recombines TRBV7-2 with TRBJ2-7; 9 nucleotides agree with TRBD2. CDR1 SGHTA and CDR2 FQGNSA come from the germline V gene. CDR3 length equals 16 residues. V gave up 4 bases and J gave up 2 bases; unmatched junction bases: 9.